The 14 T cell receptor beta chains listed next were all sequenced from one sample in a study of blood T cell repertoires in COVID-19. This table comes from immunoSEQ multiplex PCR, and its TCRdb copy is limited to in-frame clones, with some not included. The sample lists around 92,000 clones, about 74% occurring once. Sequencing input: peripheral blood. The receptors were sampled from a man between 70 and 80 years old with COVID-19, enrolled during active disease.

The chain is built from TRBV7-2 and TRBJ2-3, with 9 bases matching TRBD1. V gave up 5 bases and J gave up 10 bases; unmatched junction bases: 10. CDR1 is SGHTA, CDR2 FQGNSA, per germline. The CDR3 is 14 residues long. The CDR3 DNA reads TGTGCCAGCAGCCCCGGACAGGGGCCACGGGCGCAGTATTTT. It yields the protein CASSPGQGPRAQYF.

The chain links TRBV19 to TRBJ2-1; TRBD2 matches at 7 bases. This CDR3 is 16 amino acids long. The germline gives CDR1 LNHDA, CDR2 SQIVND (reference sequence). V shed 4 bases and J 1 base; nucleotides not matched to a gene: 7. The CDR3 loop is CASSTPRAGSYNEQFF. CDR3 bases: TGTGCCAGTAGTACCCCAAGAGCGGGATCCTACAATGAGCAGTTCTTC.

The genes are TRBV7-6 and TRBJ1-1, with 12 bases that match TRBD1. Germline loops: CDR1 SGHVS, CDR2 FNYEAQ. Trimming took 0 bases from V and 9 from J; bases not matched to a gene: 14. The CDR3 loop spans 18 amino acids. CDR3 sequence: CASSLAGTGGLLGGQAFF. DNA of the CDR3: TGTGCCAGCAGCTTAGCCGGGACAGGGGGCCTTCTCGGGGGCCAAGCTTTCTTT.

V and J are TRBV18 and TRBJ1-1; D is uncertain. From germline, CDR1 is KGHSH and CDR2 LQKENI. The CDR3 covers 14 residues. V lost 4 bases, J lost 0 bases, and 9 bases lay in between. This CDR3 reads CASSLFKLNTEAFF. CDR3 DNA sequence: TGTGCCAGCTCACTTTTCAAGCTGAACACTGAAGCTTTCTTT. The full variable domain, completed using reference TRBV18 and TRBJ1-1, is NAGVMQNPRHLVRRRGQEARLRCSPMKGHSHVYWYRQLPEEGLKFMVYLQKENIIDESGMPKERFSAEFPKEGPSILRIQQVVRGDSAAYFCASSLFKLNTEAFFGQGTRLTVV.

This clone has a handful of counts. This chain joins TRBV7-3 and TRBJ1-2, with 12 bases fitting TRBD1. Unmatched junction bases numbered 11, after V lost 4 bases and J lost 8 bases. Germline V gene sequence: CDR1 SGHTA, CDR2 FQGTGA. The CDR3 is 16 residues long. CDR3 loop: CASSSGTGGVLAGYTF. DNA of the CDR3: TGTGCCAGCAGCTCCGGGACAGGGGGCGTTCTAGCGGGCTACACCTTC.

The chain links TRBV4-3 to TRBJ2-3; 10 bases fit TRBD2. This CDR3 is built from 16 residues. Unmatched junction bases numbered 5, after V lost 0 bases and J lost 5 bases. Per germline, CDR1 LGHNA and CDR2 YSLEER. The CDR3 nucleotides read TGCGCCAGCAGCCAAGAATGGCTAGCGGGAGTAGATACGCAGTATTTT. Amino acids: CASSQEWLAGVDTQYF.

This clone showed up many times. The V and J genes are TRBV10-3 and TRBJ2-3; TRBD2 matches 8 bases. The J segment lost 6 bases and the V segment lost 4 bases, leaving 9 bases of the junction unmatched. This CDR3 is built from 15 residues. The germline V gene has CDR1 ENHRY and CDR2 SYGVKD. CDR3 in DNA: TGTGCCATCAGTGTAAACGGGAGGGCCAGCGATACGCAGTATTTT. Its translation: CAISVNGRASDTQYF.

This clone has a handful of counts. The V gene is TRBV5-1, the J gene TRBJ2-2; 9 bases are shared with TRBD2. CDR3 length: 17 residues. Germline V gene lookup returns CDR1 SGHRS and CDR2 YFSETQ. The J segment lost 2 bases and the V segment lost 0 bases, leaving 5 bases of the junction unmatched. CDR3 nucleotide sequence: TGCGCCAGCAGCTTGGGTCTAGCGGGAATAAACACCGGGGAGCTGTTTTTT. Its protein product is CASSLGLAGINTGELFF. Supplemented by reference TRBV5-1 and TRBJ2-2, the full variable domain reads KAGVTQTPRYLIKTRGQQVTLSCSPISGHRSVSWYQQTPGQGLQFLFEYFSETQRNKGNFPGRFSGRQFSNSRSEMNVSTLELGDSALYLCASSLGLAGINTGELFFGEGSRLTVL.

V is TRBV10-2 and J is TRBJ1-1; TRBD1 agrees at 11 bases. V lost 9 bases and J lost 4; bases outside the gene matches: 7. Germline V gene data show CDR1 as WSHSY and CDR2 as SAAADI. CDR3 size: 14 residues. CDR3 bases: TGCGCCAGTTGGGACAGGGGGGAACGCACTGAAGCTTTCTTT. It translates to CASWDRGERTEAFF.

This chain links TRBV2 with TRBJ1-6; 8 positions match TRBD1. The CDR3 is 16 amino acids. In germline, CDR1 is SNHLY, CDR2 FYNNEI. V shed 4 bases, J shed 9 bases, and the junction held 11 bases outside the gene matches. CDR3 amino acids: CASSATADRVGSPLHF. CDR3 bases: TGTGCCAGCAGTGCCACTGCGGACAGGGTCGGTTCACCCCTCCACTTT.

V gene TRBV11-2 combines with J gene TRBJ1-5, with TRBD1 matching over 8 bases. This CDR3 comprises 16 residues. V shed 1 base and J 2 bases; nucleotides not matched to a gene: 4. Germline V gene lookup returns CDR1 SGHAT and CDR2 FQNNGV. The CDR3 sequence is CASSLAGQGGNQPQHF. DNA for the CDR3: TGTGCCAGCAGCTTAGCCGGACAGGGTGGCAATCAGCCCCAGCATTTT.

J is TRBJ2-1 and V is TRBV28, with a weak D call TRBD2 (5 bases). The V gene lost 2 bases and the J gene lost 2 bases, with 13 bases spanning the gap. Germline CDR1 MDHEN, CDR2 SYDVKM. The CDR3 extends over 16 amino acids. In DNA, the CDR3 is TGTGCCAGCAGTTTAATGCTAGCCCACACCTACAATGAGCAGTTCTTC. Its translation is CASSLMLAHTYNEQFF. The complete variable domain, with remaining parts taken from reference TRBV28 and TRBJ2-1, reads DVKVTQSSRYLVKRTGEKVFLECVQDMDHENMFWYRQDPGLGLRLIYFSYDVKMKEKGDIPEGYSVSREKKERFSLILESASTNQTSMYLCASSLMLAHTYNEQFFGPGTRLTVL.

The chain recombines TRBV27 with TRBJ2-7; 7 positions match TRBD2. Germline CDR1 and CDR2: MNHEY and SMNVEV (reference sequence). This CDR3 spans 15 amino acids. After removal of 0 bases from V and 5 bases from J, the junction contained 7 bases not matched to a gene. CDR3 residues: CASSLSGAGVDEQYF. The CDR3 bases are TGTGCCAGCAGTTTATCAGGGGCGGGAGTAGACGAGCAGTACTTC.

The chain joins TRBV5-1 to TRBJ2-3, with 9 nucleotides matching TRBD2. In germline, CDR1 is SGHRS, CDR2 YFSETQ. CDR3 length: 12 residues. With 7 bases clipped from V and 6 bases from J, the junction kept 3 bases outside the gene matches. The CDR3 here is CASFSGSDTQYF. In DNA form, the CDR3 reads TGCGCCAGCTTTAGCGGGAGTGATACGCAGTATTTT.